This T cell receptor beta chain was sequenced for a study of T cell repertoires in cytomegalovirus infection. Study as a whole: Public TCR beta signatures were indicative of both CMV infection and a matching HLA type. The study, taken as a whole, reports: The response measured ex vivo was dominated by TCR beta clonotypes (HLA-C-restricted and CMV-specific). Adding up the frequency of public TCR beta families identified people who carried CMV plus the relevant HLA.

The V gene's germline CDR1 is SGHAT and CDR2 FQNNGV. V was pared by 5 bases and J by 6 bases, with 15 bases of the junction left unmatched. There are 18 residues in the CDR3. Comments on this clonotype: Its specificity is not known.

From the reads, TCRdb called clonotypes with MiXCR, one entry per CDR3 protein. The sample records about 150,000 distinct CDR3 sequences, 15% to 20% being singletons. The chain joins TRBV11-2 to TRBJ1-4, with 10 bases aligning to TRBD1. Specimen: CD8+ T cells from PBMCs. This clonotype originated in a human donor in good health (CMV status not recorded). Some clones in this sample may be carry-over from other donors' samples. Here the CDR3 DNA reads TGTGCCAGCAGCCAACGCCCGGGACAGGGGACCTCTTATGAAAAACTGTTTTTT. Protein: CASSQRPGQGTSYEKLFF. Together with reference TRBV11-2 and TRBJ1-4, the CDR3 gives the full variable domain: EAGVAQSPRYKIIEKRQSVAFWCNPISGHATLYWYQQILGQGPKLLIQFQNNGVVDDSQLPKDRFSAERLKGVDSTLKIQPAKLEDSAVYLCASSQRPGQGTSYEKLFFGSGTQLSVL.